Listed below are T cell receptor beta chains from one sample, sequenced in a study of shared clonotypes between healthy human individuals. The protocol was immunoSEQ multiplex PCR, while the TCRdb copy is restricted to in-frame clones and leaves out a portion. The sample lists under 2,500,000 clones; approximately 94% were seen once. The sequenced sample was naive CD4+ T cells sorted from blood. The origin of the receptors is a man aged 18-30 years in good health. The CDR3 runs from the conserved cysteine through the conserved F or W. D genes are given only for firm matches. Part of the rows lack a size; the others show once, few, many or a class for expanded clones.

v_call: TRBV5-1
d_call: .
j_call: TRBJ2-5
clone_size: .
cdr3_nt: TGCGCCAGCAGCTTAACAGACGACTCGGCCCAGTACTTC
cdr3_aa: CASSLTDDSAQYF

v_call: TRBV19
d_call: .
j_call: TRBJ1-1
clone_size: once
cdr3_nt: TGTGCCAGTAGATGGAGAACAGGAGAAGAAGCTTTCTTT
cdr3_aa: CASRWRTGEEAFF

v_call: TRBV28
d_call: .
j_call: TRBJ2-7
clone_size: .
cdr3_nt: TGTGCCAGCGGACGAACGGGGCTCTACGAGCAGTACTTC
cdr3_aa: CASGRTGLYEQYF

v_call: TRBV7-8
d_call: .
j_call: TRBJ2-2
clone_size: .
cdr3_nt: TGTGCCAGCAGCTTCTGGGTCGGGGAGCTGTTTTTT
cdr3_aa: CASSFWVGELFF

v_call: TRBV27
d_call: TRBD1
j_call: TRBJ2-5
clone_size: .
cdr3_nt: TGTGCCAGCAGCGGGGACAGTCAAGAGACCCAGTACTTC
cdr3_aa: CASSGDSQETQYF

v_call: TRBV7-6
d_call: .
j_call: TRBJ2-7
clone_size: once
cdr3_nt: TGTGCCAGCAGCTTGGGAGCTTCAGGTTCGTACGAGCAGTACTTC
cdr3_aa: CASSLGASGSYEQYF

v_call: TRBV6-5
d_call: .
j_call: TRBJ2-7
clone_size: .
cdr3_nt: TGTGCCAGCTACCAGTATTCCTACGAGCAGTACTTC
cdr3_aa: CASYQYSYEQYF

v_call: TRBV10-3
d_call: TRBD1
j_call: TRBJ1-3
clone_size: .
cdr3_nt: TGTGCCAGCAAGCAAGCGACAGGGTCTGGAAACACCATATATTTT
cdr3_aa: CASKQATGSGNTIYF

v_call: TRBV12-5
d_call: .
j_call: TRBJ1-5
clone_size: .
cdr3_nt: TGTGCTAGTCAAACCAGGGTCAATCAGCCCCAGCATTTT
cdr3_aa: CASQTRVNQPQHF

v_call: TRBV6-1
d_call: TRBD2
j_call: TRBJ2-7
clone_size: .
cdr3_nt: TGTGCCAGCATTTCGGGACTAGCGGGATCCTACGAGCAGTACTTC
cdr3_aa: CASISGLAGSYEQYF

v_call: TRBV6-5
d_call: .
j_call: TRBJ2-5
clone_size: .
cdr3_nt: TGTGCCAGCAGTTACGGGGAAGGCCGCCCGCAGACCCAGTACTTC
cdr3_aa: CASSYGEGRPQTQYF

v_call: TRBV9
d_call: .
j_call: TRBJ1-2
clone_size: .
cdr3_nt: TGTGCCAGCTCCACCGGTTGGGACTATGGCTACACCTTC
cdr3_aa: CASSTGWDYGYTF

v_call: TRBV5-1
d_call: .
j_call: TRBJ2-7
clone_size: .
cdr3_nt: TGCGCCAGCAGCACGGCCGGGGTCGGATCCTCCGAGCAGTACTTC
cdr3_aa: CASSTAGVGSSEQYF

v_call: TRBV4-1
d_call: TRBD2
j_call: TRBJ2-5
clone_size: .
cdr3_nt: TGCGCCAGCACCTCGAAGGTCGCGGGAGCTAAAGAGACCCAGTACTTC
cdr3_aa: CASTSKVAGAKETQYF

v_call: TRBV11-2
d_call: .
j_call: TRBJ2-3
clone_size: .
cdr3_nt: TGTGCCAGCAGCTCCCCGGGCCCCGGATTCCAGTGGGATACGCAGTATTTT
cdr3_aa: CASSSPGPGFQWDTQYF

v_call: TRBV6-5
d_call: TRBD2
j_call: TRBJ2-7
clone_size: .
cdr3_nt: TGTGCCAGCAGTAGAGCGGGGGGGCGTGGCGAGCAGTACTTC
cdr3_aa: CASSRAGGRGEQYF

v_call: TRBV4-1
d_call: TRBD2
j_call: TRBJ2-7
clone_size: .
cdr3_nt: TGCGCCAGCAGCCAACCCTCGGGAAGGGTAGCGGGAGGGCCCCGAAGCTCCTACGAGCAGTACTTC
cdr3_aa: CASSQPSGRVAGGPRSSYEQYF

v_call: TRBV30
d_call: TRBD2
j_call: TRBJ2-5
clone_size: .
cdr3_nt: TGTGCCTGGGGCCGGGGGGAAGAGACCCAGTACTTC
cdr3_aa: CAWGRGEETQYF

v_call: TRBV10-3
d_call: .
j_call: TRBJ2-2
clone_size: once
cdr3_nt: TGTGCCATCAGTGCCCGGGGAGAGGAGCTGTTTTTT
cdr3_aa: CAISARGEELFF

v_call: TRBV10-3
d_call: .
j_call: TRBJ2-1
clone_size: .
cdr3_nt: TGTGCCATCAGTGTCGCGGGACCCTACAATGAGCAGTTCTTC
cdr3_aa: CAISVAGPYNEQFF

v_call: TRBV5-1
d_call: .
j_call: TRBJ2-7
clone_size: .
cdr3_nt: TGCGCCAGCAGCCCCACGGCGGGAACCTACGAGCAGTACTTC
cdr3_aa: CASSPTAGTYEQYF

v_call: TRBV28
d_call: TRBD1
j_call: TRBJ1-5
clone_size: .
cdr3_nt: TGTGCCAGCAGTTTAGATCAGGGGGCCGGGTTATTGAAGACCCAGCATTTT
cdr3_aa: CASSLDQGAGLLKTQHF

v_call: TRBV6-4
d_call: .
j_call: TRBJ2-3
clone_size: .
cdr3_nt: TGTGCCAGCAGCCAAATGGGGGGCACAGATACGCAGTATTTT
cdr3_aa: CASSQMGGTDTQYF

v_call: TRBV20-1
d_call: .
j_call: TRBJ2-7
clone_size: .
cdr3_nt: TGCAGTGCTAGAGATGAGCAAATGCCGTACTTC
cdr3_aa: CSARDEQMPYF

v_call: TRBV14
d_call: TRBD2
j_call: TRBJ2-7
clone_size: .
cdr3_nt: TGTGCCAGCATCCCGCGGACTAGCGGGAGCACTGCCTACGAGCAGTACTTC
cdr3_aa: CASIPRTSGSTAYEQYF

v_call: TRBV28
d_call: .
j_call: TRBJ2-5
clone_size: .
cdr3_nt: TGTGCCAGCACAACGGGACGGTGGGGCTCAGAGACCCAGTACTTC
cdr3_aa: CASTTGRWGSETQYF

v_call: TRBV28
d_call: TRBD2
j_call: TRBJ2-1
clone_size: .
cdr3_nt: TGTGCCAGCAGTTTAGATACTAGCGGGGGCGAGGAGCAGTTCTTC
cdr3_aa: CASSLDTSGGEEQFF

v_call: TRBV25-1
d_call: .
j_call: TRBJ2-3
clone_size: .
cdr3_nt: TGTGCCAGCAGTGAAAGGCTAGCGCTAAGCACAGATACGCAGTATTTT
cdr3_aa: CASSERLALSTDTQYF

v_call: TRBV30
d_call: TRBD2
j_call: TRBJ2-1
clone_size: .
cdr3_nt: TGTGCCTGGAGTGGGACTAGCGGGGGGGTTCTCTACAATGAGCAGTTCTTC
cdr3_aa: CAWSGTSGGVLYNEQFF

v_call: TRBV5-1
d_call: TRBD2
j_call: TRBJ2-2
clone_size: .
cdr3_nt: TGCGCCAGCAGCTTGGAGACTAGCGGGCGACTCACCGGGGAGCTGTTTTTT
cdr3_aa: CASSLETSGRLTGELFF

v_call: TRBV7-9
d_call: .
j_call: TRBJ1-2
clone_size: few
cdr3_nt: TGTGCCAGCAGCGGTGAGCATGGCTACACCTTC
cdr3_aa: CASSGEHGYTF

v_call: TRBV10-3
d_call: .
j_call: TRBJ1-2
clone_size: .
cdr3_nt: TGTGCCGTTGGGACGGACTATGGCTACACCTTC
cdr3_aa: CAVGTDYGYTF

v_call: TRBV5-1
d_call: .
j_call: TRBJ1-4
clone_size: .
cdr3_nt: TGCGCCAGCAGCTTGGGTAGTGGTGAAAAACTGTTTTTT
cdr3_aa: CASSLGSGEKLFF

v_call: TRBV18
d_call: .
j_call: TRBJ1-1
clone_size: .
cdr3_nt: TGTGCCAGCTCGGGAGGGAATCTGAACACTGAAGCTTTCTTT
cdr3_aa: CASSGGNLNTEAFF

v_call: TRBV14
d_call: .
j_call: TRBJ2-5
clone_size: once
cdr3_nt: TGTGCCAGCAGCCAAGTTTTGGGACTTCAAGAGACCCAGTACTTC
cdr3_aa: CASSQVLGLQETQYF

v_call: TRBV5-6
d_call: TRBD1
j_call: TRBJ1-2
clone_size: once
cdr3_nt: TGTGCCAGCAGCTTGGGGTGGACAGGGGACAGTTATGGCTACACCTTC
cdr3_aa: CASSLGWTGDSYGYTF

v_call: TRBV6-6
d_call: TRBD1
j_call: TRBJ2-3
clone_size: .
cdr3_nt: TGTGCCAGCAGACATGGACAGGGCACTAGCACAGATACGCAGTATTTT
cdr3_aa: CASRHGQGTSTDTQYF

v_call: TRBV11-3
d_call: .
j_call: TRBJ2-1
clone_size: once
cdr3_nt: TGTGCCAGCAGCGCACAGGGCGCTGAGCAGTTCTTC
cdr3_aa: CASSAQGAEQFF

v_call: TRBV4-3
d_call: .
j_call: TRBJ2-3
clone_size: .
cdr3_nt: TGCGCCAGCAGCCAAGATAGGTGGGGAACGCAGTATTTT
cdr3_aa: CASSQDRWGTQYF

v_call: TRBV7-2
d_call: .
j_call: TRBJ2-3
clone_size: .
cdr3_nt: TGTGCCAGCAGCTTAAGCCAGTCGCGGGCAGATACGCAGTATTTT
cdr3_aa: CASSLSQSRADTQYF

v_call: TRBV5-1
d_call: .
j_call: TRBJ1-1
clone_size: .
cdr3_nt: TGCGCCAGCAGCGGGCAGGGTCGCGATCTAGGCACTGAAGCTTTCTTT
cdr3_aa: CASSGQGRDLGTEAFF

v_call: TRBV11-2
d_call: .
j_call: TRBJ1-1
clone_size: .
cdr3_nt: TGTGCCAGCAGCCGATTAAGTATTCCGGACATGAACACTGAAGCTTTCTTT
cdr3_aa: CASSRLSIPDMNTEAFF

v_call: TRBV30
d_call: .
j_call: TRBJ1-3
clone_size: .
cdr3_nt: TGTGCCTGGAGACAGGGATCTGGAAACACCATATATTTT
cdr3_aa: CAWRQGSGNTIYF

v_call: TRBV19
d_call: .
j_call: TRBJ2-7
clone_size: .
cdr3_nt: TGTGCCAGTAGTATCGTGGGAGGATTTTACGAGCAGTACTTC
cdr3_aa: CASSIVGGFYEQYF

v_call: TRBV5-4
d_call: .
j_call: TRBJ1-2
clone_size: few
cdr3_nt: TGTGCCAGCAGCTACGCCAAGGGGTCCGGGAACTATGGCTACACCTTC
cdr3_aa: CASSYAKGSGNYGYTF

v_call: TRBV5-1
d_call: .
j_call: TRBJ2-5
clone_size: .
cdr3_nt: TGCGCCAGCAGCTTGCCACACGAACAAGAGACCCAGTACTTC
cdr3_aa: CASSLPHEQETQYF

v_call: TRBV30
d_call: .
j_call: TRBJ2-3
clone_size: .
cdr3_nt: TGTGCCTGGACGGCAGAGGGCAGGGTCGATACGCAGTATTTT
cdr3_aa: CAWTAEGRVDTQYF

v_call: TRBV9
d_call: .
j_call: TRBJ2-7
clone_size: once
cdr3_nt: TGTGCCAGCAGCCAATATCCCTCATACGAGCAGTACTTC
cdr3_aa: CASSQYPSYEQYF

v_call: TRBV30
d_call: .
j_call: TRBJ2-7
clone_size: .
cdr3_nt: TGTGCCTGGAGTTCCTACCGAAGGGTAGGGGGGACCTACGAGCAGTACTTC
cdr3_aa: CAWSSYRRVGGTYEQYF

v_call: TRBV7-2
d_call: .
j_call: TRBJ2-2
clone_size: .
cdr3_nt: TGTGCCAGCAGCTTACCTCTCAACACCGGGGAGCTGTTTTTT
cdr3_aa: CASSLPLNTGELFF

v_call: TRBV19
d_call: .
j_call: TRBJ2-3
clone_size: .
cdr3_nt: TGTGCCAGTAGACACAGACTCACAGATACGCAGTATTTT
cdr3_aa: CASRHRLTDTQYF

v_call: TRBV30
d_call: .
j_call: TRBJ1-1
clone_size: .
cdr3_nt: TGTGCCTGGCTGAGACGGGGTGAAAGGACTGAAGCTTTCTTT
cdr3_aa: CAWLRRGERTEAFF

v_call: TRBV30
d_call: .
j_call: TRBJ2-2
clone_size: .
cdr3_nt: TGTGCCTGGAGTTTGAACACCGGGGAGCTGTTTTTT
cdr3_aa: CAWSLNTGELFF

v_call: TRBV4-3
d_call: .
j_call: TRBJ2-7
clone_size: .
cdr3_nt: TGCGCCAGCAGCCAAGTCTACAGGAGCGAGCAGTACTTC
cdr3_aa: CASSQVYRSEQYF

v_call: TRBV9
d_call: .
j_call: TRBJ2-7
clone_size: .
cdr3_nt: TGTGCCAGCAGCACGCGGGACGGATCCTACGAGCAGTACTTC
cdr3_aa: CASSTRDGSYEQYF